This is a list of T cell receptor beta chains from one sample in a study of tumor-infiltrating lymphocytes in glioblastoma multiforme. TCRdb processed the multiplex PCR reads anew with MiXCR; each CDR3 protein has one entry. The data show 25,000 to 35,000 distinct CDR3 sequences, with 60% to 65% seen just once and approximately 33% held by the top ten. The material sequenced was brain tumor tissue. The receptors come from a male donor with glioblastoma. Each CDR3 is given with its conserved first and last residue. Fields, in order: clone size, V gene, J gene, D gene, CDR3 DNA, CDR3 protein. A D gene is named only where the DNA matches it firmly. Size values are once, few and many counts, or a class for expanded clones, and some rows have none.

many,TRBV10-1,TRBJ1-5,TRBD1,TGCGCCAGCAGTGACCGACAGGGTAGACCCCAGCATTTT,CASSDRQGRPQHF
NA,TRBV20-1,TRBJ1-1,TRBD1,TGCAGTGCTAGAGAGGCGGGACAGGACGTTTGTGCTGAATCTTTCTTT,CSAREAGQDVCAESFF
NA,TRBV20-1,TRBJ2-1,NA,TGCAGTGCTAGAGGGCTAGCTGGAGTCCACCGACTTGGTGGGCAGTTCTTC,CSARGLAGVHRLGGQFF
NA,TRBV20-1,TRBJ1-2,TRBD1,TGCAGTGCTGGAGAAGATCTAGGACAGGCGCTATATGGCTACATCTTC,CSAGEDLGQALYGYIF
NA,TRBV20-1,TRBJ2-1,TRBD2,TGCAGTGTTAGAGGGATTGCTAGCGGGTTCTACAATGAGCAGTTCTTC,CSVRGIASGFYNEQFF
NA,TRBV28,TRBJ2-1,TRBD2,TGTGCCAGCAGTGGACTAGCGGGATACAATGAGCAGTTCTTC,CASSGLAGYNEQFF
NA,TRBV6-1,TRBJ2-1,TRBD1,TGTGCCAGCAGTGGACTGGACAGGGGCCCTTACAATAAGCAGTCCTTC,CASSGLDRGPYNKQSF
few,TRBV10-3,TRBJ2-2,NA,TGTGCCATCTCTATACCGGGACAACCGAACACCGGGGAGCCGTTTTTT,CAISIPGQPNTGEPFF
NA,TRBV12-3/TRBV12-4,TRBJ2-3,NA,TGTGCCATCAGTGACCACCACAGCAATCAGCCCCAGTATTTT,CAISDHHSNQPQYF
NA,TRBV20-1,TRBJ2-5,TRBD2,TGCAGTGCTAGACCCGGGGGGAGAGAGACCCAGTACTTC,CSARPGGRETQYF
many,TRBV20-1,TRBJ2-5,NA,TGCAGTGGTATTGAAGAGACCCAGTACTTC,CSGIEETQYF
few,TRBV7-9,TRBJ2-3,TRBD2,TGTGCCAGCAGCTTAGAGGGAGGGCCGGTAACAGATACGCAGTATTTT,CASSLEGGPVTDTQYF
medium-sized,TRBV6-5,TRBJ2-3,NA,TGTGCCAGCAGTTCCCTAGTTAGCGGAAGCACAGATACGCAGTATTTT,CASSSLVSGSTDTQYF
hyperexpanded,TRBV11-1,TRBJ2-7,TRBD1,TGTGCCAGCAGCGGACAGGGGCGCGAGCAGTACTTC,CASSGQGREQYF
NA,TRBV6-1,TRBJ1-2,TRBD1,TGTGCCAGCAGTGAAGACAGGGGTGGGGAATACTGTGGCTACACCTTC,CASSEDRGGEYCGYTF
few,TRBV11-1,TRBJ2-1,NA,TGTGCCAGCAGCTTAGGGGGCAGGGGTTTGGATGAGCAGTTCTTC,CASSLGGRGLDEQFF
NA,TRBV6-1,TRBJ2-3,NA,TGTGCCAGTAGTGAAGGGTTAGCGGCAGATACGCAGTATTTT,CASSEGLAADTQYF
NA,TRBV20-1,TRBJ2-5,NA,TGCAGTGTTCCCGGGGACGGACAAGAGACCCAGTACTTC,CSVPGDGQETQYF
NA,TRBV28,TRBJ2-1,TRBD1,TGTGCCAGCAGTCAAGGACAGGGGTATGAGCAGTTCTTC,CASSQGQGYEQFF
few,TRBV5-1,TRBJ2-7,TRBD2,TGCGCCAGCAGCTCAAGCGGGGGAACCTACGAGCAGTACTTC,CASSSSGGTYEQYF
many,TRBV28,TRBJ1-2,TRBD1,TGTGCCAGCAGTTTTGGGGGAATGGAGGCCGGGACAGGGGTCTATGGCTACACCTTC,CASSFGGMEAGTGVYGYTF